This passage covers 26 T cell receptor beta chains from one sample sequenced in a study of early T cells in non-severe SARS-CoV-2 infection. TCRdb re-analysed the 5' RACE reads in MiXCR, keeping a single row per CDR3 protein. Of tens of thousands of distinct CDR3 sequences detected, roughly 13% appear once; the ten largest clones hold roughly 1.4%. Material for sequencing was whole blood. All receptors come from an adult who was a healthcare worker with PCR-confirmed SARS-CoV-2 infection or an uninfected control (not recorded which).

In its sample, this clonotype was seen many times. The CDR3 region is CASSGYTGTYNEQFF. CDR3 in DNA: TGTGCCAGCAGCGGATACACCGGGACCTACAATGAGCAGTTCTTC. This chain connects TRBV11-2 to TRBJ2-1; D perhaps matches TRBD2 (5 bases). The V gene's germline CDR1 is SGHAT and CDR2 FQNNGV. The V end lost 5 bases, the J end lost 2 bases, and 13 bases lay between the germline ends. The CDR3 is 15 amino acids.

This chain uses TRBV20-1 with TRBJ2-3; TRBD1 might be the D (6 bases). Germline V gives CDR1 DFQATT, CDR2 SNEGSKA (reference sequence). The V end lost 6 bases, the J end lost 0 bases, and 13 bases lay between the germline ends. This CDR3 comprises 14 residues. The CDR3 spells CSATGSRSTDTQYF. CDR3 nucleotides: TGCAGTGCCACAGGGTCCAGGAGCACAGATACGCAGTATTTT.

This clonotype was seen a few times. The chain links TRBV12-3 or TRBV12-4 to TRBJ1-1; 9 bases are shared with TRBD1. CDR3 length: 17 residues. V was pared by 3 bases and J by 6 bases, with 14 bases of the junction left unmatched. The DNA of the CDR3 is TGTGCCAGCAGTTTTCAGATGGGACAGGGAAGATGGGCTGAAGCTTTCTTT. Protein sequence: CASSFQMGQGRWAEAFF.

There are many counts of this clonotype. The chain links TRBV2 to TRBJ1-2; no reliable D call. Trimming cost V 0 bases and J 8 bases, with 7 bases left between them. The CDR3 has 12 residues. Germline assignment: CDR1 SNHLY and CDR2 FYNNEI. CDR3 loop: CASSEARGGYTF. The CDR3 DNA sequence: TGTGCCAGCAGTGAAGCGCGGGGAGGCTACACCTTC.

This clonotype was seen at least ten times. The rearrangement joins TRBV20-1 to TRBJ1-1, with TRBD1 matching 7 bases. The junction had 10 bases not matched to a gene; V was cut back by 6 bases and J by 0 bases. Germline CDR1 reads DFQATT; CDR2 reads SNEGSKA (reference sequence). This CDR3 is 15 amino acids long. DNA of the CDR3: TGCAGTGCCCCCCCCCCGGACAGGCTGAACACTGAAGCTTTCTTT. Translating it yields CSAPPPDRLNTEAFF.

This clonotype was detected many times. This chain joins TRBV4-1 and TRBJ1-5; no clear D. The CDR3 runs to 14 residues. The germline CDR1 and CDR2 sequences are MGHRA and YSYEKL. The V and J ends lost 3 bases and 1 base respectively, with 7 bases between them. The CDR3 protein is CASSHRRSNQPQHF. For the CDR3, the DNA is TGCGCCAGCAGCCACCGAAGGAGCAATCAGCCCCAGCATTTT.

This clonotype was counted between two and nine times. The rearrangement joins TRBV6-6 to TRBJ1-1; no clear D. The ends were cut back, 7 bases at V and 0 bases at J, with 15 bases in the middle. CDR3 length: 15 residues. Germline CDR1 reads MNHNY; CDR2 reads SVGAGI (reference sequence). The CDR3 reads CASNPAPTMNTEAFF. The DNA for the CDR3 is TGTGCCAGCAATCCGGCCCCCACCATGAACACTGAAGCTTTCTTT.

This clonotype occurred a few times. The V call is TRBV5-1, the J call TRBJ2-1, with D perhaps matching TRBD1 (6 bases). The CDR3 consists of 14 residues. V was clipped by 3 bases and J by 5 bases, with 12 bases between them. Germline values: CDR1 SGHRS, CDR2 YFSETQ. The CDR3 region has the DNA TGCGCCAGCAGCTCCCTGACAGGAGACAATGAGCAGTTCTTC. Translated, it gives CASSSLTGDNEQFF. Full variable domain (outside the CDR3, taken from reference TRBV5-1 and TRBJ2-1): KAGVTQTPRYLIKTRGQQVTLSCSPISGHRSVSWYQQTPGQGLQFLFEYFSETQRNKGNFPGRFSGRQFSNSRSEMNVSTLELGDSALYLCASSSLTGDNEQFFGPGTRLTVL.

This clonotype appeared many times. V usage is TRBV7-2 and J usage is TRBJ1-2; possibly TRBD1 for D (6 bases). Germline V gene lookup returns CDR1 SGHTA and CDR2 FQGNSA. Trimming took 5 bases from V and 2 from J, leaving 12 bases between them. The CDR3 contains 14 residues. CDR3 sequence: CASSPGQSNYGYTF. The DNA of the CDR3 is TGTGCCAGCAGCCCCGGACAGAGCAACTATGGCTACACCTTC.

This clonotype was found a few times. The rearrangement uses TRBV5-6 and TRBJ1-2; D not resolved. V lost 2 bases to trimming and J lost 0 bases, with 5 bases between them. The CDR3 runs 13 residues. Germline V gene sequence: CDR1 SGHDT, CDR2 YYEEEE. The CDR3 here is CASSFPTNYGYTF. The CDR3 DNA is TGTGCCAGCAGCTTTCCAACTAACTATGGCTACACCTTC. The full variable domain, its missing parts supplied by reference TRBV5-6 and TRBJ1-2, is DAGVTQSPTHLIKTRGQQVTLRCSPKSGHDTVSWYQQALGQGPQFIFQYYEEEERQRGNFPDRFSGHQFPNYSSELNVNALLLGDSALYLCASSFPTNYGYTFGSGTRLTVV.

This clonotype was found many times. The rearrangement links TRBV11-2 to TRBJ1-2, with D hard to call. Germline CDR1 SGHAT, CDR2 FQNNGV. The V end was cut by 5 bases, the J end by 7 bases, with 17 bases between. The CDR3 is made up of 14 amino acids. The CDR3 bases are TGTGCCAGCAGCCCCCTTGGTGGGCAGCGTGGCTACACCTTC. Translated, it gives CASSPLGGQRGYTF.

This clonotype was observed at least ten times. The V and J genes are TRBV29-1 and TRBJ1-2, with no clear D. Germline CDR1 and CDR2: SQVTM and ANQGSEA. This CDR3 has 14 residues. V was pared by 7 bases and J by 0 bases, with 15 bases between. In DNA form, the CDR3 reads TGCAGCGCGGGTCGTGGTGATCCTAACTATGGCTACACCTTC. Residues: CSAGRGDPNYGYTF.

This clonotype was counted at least ten times. This chain's CDR3 is CASSLTVTDTQYF. In DNA, the CDR3 is TGTGCCAGCAGCCTTACGGTTACAGATACGCAGTATTTT. This chain connects TRBV11-2 to TRBJ2-3; D is unclear. Per the germline V gene, CDR1 is SGHAT and CDR2 is FQNNGV. This CDR3 spans 13 amino acids. Trimming left V 5 bases short and J 3 bases short, with 9 bases between.

This clonotype has ten or more counts. The gene calls are TRBV20-1 and TRBJ2-1; tentatively, D is TRBD1 (6 bases). Deletions cut 8 bases from V and 0 bases from J, with 14 bases between. The CDR3 totals 14 residues. The germline gives CDR1 DFQATT, CDR2 SNEGSKA (reference sequence). The CDR3 sequence is CSPGQRSSYNEQFF. CDR3 DNA sequence: TGCAGTCCAGGACAGCGGAGCTCCTACAATGAGCAGTTCTTC.

Turning to this clonotype: A read error may be the cause here, since a much bigger clone is one base away. This chain links TRBV14 with TRBJ1-2, with D possibly matching TRBD1 (5 bases). Germline CDR1 and CDR2: SGHDN and FVKESK. The germline V and J ends were trimmed by 2 bases and 6 bases, with 10 bases remaining between them. The CDR3 is 13 residues long. This CDR3 is CASSQRGDHGYTF. Here the CDR3 DNA reads TGTGCCAGCAGCCAAAGAGGGGACCATGGCTACACCTTC.

In this sample, this clonotype turned up many times. This chain connects TRBV29-1 to TRBJ2-2; 10 bases fit TRBD1. There are 15 residues in the CDR3. Looked up from germline, CDR1 is SQVTM and CDR2 is ANQGSEA. V lost 4 bases and J lost 4; bases outside the gene matches: 6. As DNA, the CDR3 is TGCAGCGTTGTATCCGGGACAGGGGTCACCGGGGAGCTGTTTTTT. Translating it yields CSVVSGTGVTGELFF.

The rearrangement links TRBV6-2 or TRBV6-3 to TRBJ2-3; 14 bases map to TRBD2. Trimming removed 6 bases from V and 6 bases from J; junction bases left unmatched: 5. The CDR3 is made up of 15 amino acids. Germline lookup yields CDR1 MNHEY and CDR2 SVGEGT. The CDR3 nucleotides are TGTGCCAGCAGGGCGGGACTAGCGGGGGTCGATACGCAGTATTTT. As protein: CASRAGLAGVDTQYF.

There are many counts of this clonotype. The rearrangement links TRBV7-6 to TRBJ2-1; 10 bases are shared with TRBD2. CDR3 length: 18 amino acids. Looked up from germline, CDR1 is SGHVS and CDR2 is FNYEAQ. V dropped 1 base and J dropped 1; count of bases not matched to a gene: 7. CDR3 DNA sequence: TGTGCCAGCAGCTTAGGTGATAGCGGGGGGTTATCCTACAATGAGCAGTTCTTC. Amino acids: CASSLGDSGGLSYNEQFF.

The chain links TRBV14 to TRBJ2-3; 7 nucleotides line up with TRBD1. Germline trimming cut 0 bases from V and 1 base from J; bases unmatched to any gene: 4. CDR1 and CDR2 (germline): SGHDN, FVKESK. There are 16 residues in the CDR3. DNA for the CDR3: TGTGCCAGCAGCCAAGAAAGGGGGCCCCGCACAGATACGCAGTATTTT. This gives the protein CASSQERGPRTDTQYF. Looking up the rest from reference TRBV14 and TRBJ2-3 gives the full variable domain: EAGVTQFPSHSVIEKGQTVTLRCDPISGHDNLYWYRRVMGKEIKFLLHFVKESKQDESGMPNNRFLAERTGGTYSTLKVQPAELEDSGVYFCASSQERGPRTDTQYFGPGTRLTVL.

In its sample, this clonotype was seen many times. CDR3 amino acids: CASSRSRGPGTQYF. The DNA for the CDR3 is TGTGCCAGCAGCAGAAGCCGGGGCCCGGGGACCCAGTACTTC. The rearrangement links TRBV7-8 to TRBJ2-5, with D tentatively TRBD1 or TRBD2 (5 bases each). This CDR3 is 14 amino acids long. Trimming left V 5 bases short and J 7 bases short, with 17 bases between. Germline CDR1 and CDR2: SGHVS and FQNEAQ. The whole variable domain, remainder taken from reference TRBV7-8 and TRBJ2-5, is GAGVSQSPRYKVAKRGQDVALRCDPISGHVSLFWYQQALGQGPEFLTYFQNEAQLDKSGLPSDRFFAERPEGSVSTLKIQRTQQEDSAVYLCASSRSRGPGTQYFGPGTRLLVL.

This clonotype was found many times. The chain has TRBV15 and TRBJ1-5; perhaps TRBD1 as D (6 bases). The length of the CDR3 is 15 residues. CDR1 and CDR2 from the germline V gene are LNHNV and YYDKDF (reference sequence). V lost 6 bases and J 2 bases, leaving 14 bases between the germline ends. The CDR3 region has the DNA TGTGCCACCAGATCAGGGGCGATGGGCAATCAGCCCCAGCATTTT. Translation gives CATRSGAMGNQPQHF.

In its sample, this clonotype was seen a few times. The V and J genes are TRBV6-6 and TRBJ2-1; 9 bases agree with TRBD2. Germline values: CDR1 MNHNY, CDR2 SVGAGI (reference sequence). This CDR3 region has 14 residues. V dropped 4 bases and J dropped 12; count of bases not matched to a gene: 10. The CDR3 sequence: CASSFPSGAWGQFF. The CDR3 bases are TGTGCCAGCAGTTTCCCTAGCGGGGCATGGGGGCAGTTCTTC.

This clonotype came up a few times. The V call is TRBV7-9, the J call TRBJ2-5; perhaps TRBD1 as D (6 bases). The V gene lost 5 bases and the J gene lost 4 bases, with 23 bases spanning the gap. CDR1 is SEHNR, CDR2 FQNEAQ, per germline (reference sequence). The CDR3 is made up of 17 amino acids. In DNA, the CDR3 is TGTGCCAGCAGCCCCCCCCCGGGACAAGAGGCCCCAGAGACCCAGTACTTC. The encoded protein is CASSPPPGQEAPETQYF.

CDR3 sequence reads: CSARDNRGYTF. In DNA form, the CDR3 reads TGCAGTGCTAGAGATAACAGGGGCTACACCTTC. The V gene is TRBV20-1, the J gene TRBJ1-2; the D gene is possibly TRBD1 (5 bases). Germline V gene lookup returns CDR1 DFQATT and CDR2 SNEGSKA (reference sequence). Trimming left V 0 bases short and J 8 bases short, with 7 bases between. This CDR3 region has 11 residues.

This clonotype turned up a few times. The CDR3 spells CASSRDRGGSRNQPQHF. The CDR3 nucleotides are TGTGCCAGCAGCCGGGACAGGGGAGGTTCGCGCAATCAGCCCCAGCATTTT. The chain has TRBV12-3 or TRBV12-4 and TRBJ1-5; 10 nucleotides agree with TRBD1. V was clipped by 6 bases and J by 2 bases; unmatched bases: 10. The CDR3 consists of 17 residues.

In its sample, this clonotype was seen many times. The V gene is TRBV28, the J gene TRBJ1-2; the match to TRBD1 covers 9 bases. V shed 11 bases, J shed 2 bases, and the junction held 0 bases outside the gene matches. Germline CDR1 reads MDHEN; CDR2 reads SYDVKM. The CDR3 loop spans 11 amino acids. CDR3 nucleotide sequence: TGTGCCGGACAGGGGAACTATGGCTACACCTTC. Protein: CAGQGNYGYTF.